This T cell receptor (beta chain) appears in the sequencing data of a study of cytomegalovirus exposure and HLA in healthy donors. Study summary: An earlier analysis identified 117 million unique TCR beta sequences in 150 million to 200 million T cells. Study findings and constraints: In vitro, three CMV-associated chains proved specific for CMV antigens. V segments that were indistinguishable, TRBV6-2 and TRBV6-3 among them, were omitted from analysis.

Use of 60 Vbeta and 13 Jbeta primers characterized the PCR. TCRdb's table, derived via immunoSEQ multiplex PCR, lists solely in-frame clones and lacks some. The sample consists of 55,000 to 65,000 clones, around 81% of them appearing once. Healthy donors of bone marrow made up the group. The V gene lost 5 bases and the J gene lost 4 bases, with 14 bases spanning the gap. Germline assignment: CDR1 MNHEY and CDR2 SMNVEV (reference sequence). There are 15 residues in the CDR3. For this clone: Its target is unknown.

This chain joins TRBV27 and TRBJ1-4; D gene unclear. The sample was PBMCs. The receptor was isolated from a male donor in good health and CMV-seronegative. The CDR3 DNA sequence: TGTGCCAGCAGTATCCAGAGGGATATTAATGAAAAACTGTTTTTT. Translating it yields CASSIQRDINEKLFF.